These 24 T cell receptor beta chains were sequenced from one sample in a study of T cells in women clearing cervical HPV infection. Libraries were prepared by immunoSEQ multiplex PCR; TCRdb keeps only in-frame clonotypes and omits some of them. This repertoire includes around 31,000 clones. The source material was blood buffy coat. These receptors were taken from a woman between 18 and 70 years old with a cervical HPV16 infection that either progressed to CIN3+ or cleared (not recorded which).

Note on this clone: The CDR3 end is not reached by the read, which stops 3 residues before it; the germline J gene fills it in. This chain links TRBV20-1 with TRBJ2-3, with 9 positions matching TRBD1. CDR3 length: 15 amino acids. Losses at the gene ends were 1 base for V and 1 base for J; bases not matched to a gene: 3. Per the germline V gene, CDR1 is DFQATT and CDR2 is SNEGSKA (reference sequence). This CDR3 reads CSARGGQGRTDTQYF. The CDR3 DNA, read in part, is TGCAGTGCTAGAGGGGGACAGGGCCGCACAGATACG.

A remark on this clone: The read ends 3 residues early relative to the CDR3; the germline J gene fills the gap. The J gene is TRBJ2-2, the V gene TRBV7-8; 7 bases match TRBD1. The germline V gene has CDR1 SGHVS and CDR2 FQNEAQ. This CDR3 is 16 amino acids long. The DNA read from the CDR3 is TGTGCCAGCAGCTTAGGTTCGGGACAGCATAATGAAAAG. This translates into CASSLGSGQHNEK. The entire CDR3 protein reads CASSLGSGQHNEKLFF.

The CDR3 sequence is CASSLSLASGQETQYF. The DNA read from the CDR3 is TGTGCCAGCAGCCTCTCCCTGGCTAGCGGCCAAGAGACC. The genes are TRBV9 and TRBJ2-5, with 7 bases aligning to TRBD2. The read terminates 3 residues before the CDR3 end, so the remaining end is supplied by the germline J gene. The junction had 10 bases not matched to a gene; V was cut back by 4 bases and J by 1 base. The germline CDR1 and CDR2 sequences are SGDLS and YYNGEE. The CDR3 length is 16 residues.

The CDR3 sequence: CSARAPPYEQYF. The covered CDR3 bases are TGCAGTGCTAGGGCTCCCCCCTACGAG. V is TRBV20-1 and J is TRBJ2-7; D gene unclear. The read halts 3 residues ahead of the CDR3 end, with the missing end drawn from the germline J gene. The V gene's germline CDR1 is DFQATT and CDR2 SNEGSKA (reference sequence). V was cut by 3 bases and J by 2 bases, with 8 bases left in between. This CDR3 region has 12 residues.

In regard to this clone: Read data end 3 residues before the CDR3 end; the end is taken from the germline J gene. J is TRBJ1-2 and V is TRBV6-4; unclear D gene. Germline CDR1 MRHNA, CDR2 SNTAGT. The V end lost 3 bases, the J end lost 2 bases, and 7 bases lay between the germline ends. CDR3 size: 13 residues. The CDR3 spells CASSESGNYGYTF. The CDR3 DNA, read in part, is TGTGCCAGCAGTGAGTCGGGGAACTATGGC.

In the case of this clone: Read data end 3 residues before the CDR3 end; the end is taken from the germline J gene. This rearrangement joins TRBV19 to TRBJ2-3, with 8 bases aligning to TRBD2. Germline V lookup: CDR1 LNHDA, CDR2 SQIVND (reference sequence). This CDR3 is built from 19 residues. The CDR3 DNA, read in part, is TGTGCCAGTAGTATAGGTCGAGCAAGAAGCGGGGGTCCGCAAGAGACG. Translated: CASSIGRARSGGPQET. The full CDR3 protein is CASSIGRARSGGPQETQYF.

Concerning this clone itself: The DNA ends 3 residues before the CDR3 does, and the rest of the CDR3 is filled in from the germline J gene. The V gene is TRBV20-1, the J gene TRBJ1-2; 9 bases are shared with TRBD1. The germline gives CDR1 DFQATT, CDR2 SNEGSKA (reference sequence). This CDR3 region has 12 residues. This chain's CDR3 is CSAGLTGGKYTF. The sequenced part of the CDR3 DNA is TGCAGTGCGGGATTGACAGGGGGTAAG.

With respect to this clone: The DNA ends 3 residues before the CDR3 does, and the rest of the CDR3 is filled in from the germline J gene. The chain carries TRBV19 and TRBJ2-1, with 8 bases lining up with TRBD2. The CDR3 contains 16 residues. V dropped 4 bases and J dropped 5; count of bases not matched to a gene: 10. CDR1 and CDR2 (germline): LNHDA, SQIVND (reference sequence). The CDR3 protein is CASSRGSGKPNNEQFF. The covered CDR3 bases are TGTGCCAGTAGTAGGGGTAGCGGGAAACCGAACAATGAG.

Comments on this clone: The read is 3 residues too short to cover the CDR3 end, so that end is filled in from the germline J gene. V gene TRBV20-1 combines with J gene TRBJ1-2, with D maybe TRBD1 (5 bases). Germline CDR1 DFQATT, CDR2 SNEGSKA (reference sequence). This CDR3 region has 12 residues. The CDR3 reads CSARTANMAYTF. The sequenced CDR3 bases are TGCAGTGCTAGGACAGCGAATATGGCC.

Concerning this clone: Coverage ceases 3 residues before the CDR3 finishes, and the germline J gene fills in the end. The same CDR3 can be traced to other DNA sequences in this sample. The genes are TRBV5-6 and TRBJ1-2; 8 bases agree with TRBD1. Germline V gene data show CDR1 as SGHDT and CDR2 as YYEEEE. CDR3 length: 14 amino acids. The part of the CDR3 DNA that was read is TGTGCCAGCAGCTTGACAGGGGGTAAAGGAGGC. Translation: CASSLTGGKGG. The whole CDR3 protein is CASSLTGGKGGYTF.

In regard to this clone: With the read ending 3 residues before the CDR3 end, the germline J gene is used to fill in that end. V and J are TRBV11-3 and TRBJ2-5, with 8 nucleotides matching TRBD2. From germline, CDR1 is SGHNT and CDR2 YENEEA. The CDR3 contains 14 residues. V lost 5 bases to trimming and J lost 5 bases; unmatched junction nucleotides: 7. CDR3 DNA (partial): TGTGCCAGCAGCCTCACTAGCGGAGCGGAGACC. This codes for CASSLTSGAET. Given in full, the CDR3 is CASSLTSGAETQYF.

Turning to this clone: The CDR3 goes on 3 residues after the read ends, and that part is filled in from the germline J gene. V usage is TRBV19 and J usage is TRBJ2-1, with 7 bases that match TRBD1. Trimming took 7 bases from V and 6 from J; bases not matched to a gene: 9. The CDR3 is 14 amino acids. CDR1 is LNHDA and CDR2 is SQIVND in the germline V gene (reference sequence). Here the CDR3 reads CASKLGQSRNEQFF. CDR3 DNA (partial): TGTGCCAGTAAATTGGGACAGTCCCGCAATGAG.

In the case of this clone: Coverage ceases 3 residues before the CDR3 finishes, and the germline J gene fills in the end. J is TRBJ1-1 and V is TRBV5-1; tentatively, D is TRBD1 (6 bases). The CDR3 totals 14 residues. Trimming removed 0 bases from V and 5 bases from J, with 11 bases in between. Germline V CDR1 and CDR2: SGHRS, YFSETQ. The covered CDR3 bases are TGCGCCAGCAGCTTGGCCGGACAGAGAACTGAA. Translated, it gives CASSLAGQRTE. The CDR3 as a whole reads CASSLAGQRTEAFF.

With respect to this clone: Coverage ceases 3 residues before the CDR3 finishes, and the germline J gene fills in the end. This sequence joins TRBV5-6 and TRBJ2-5; D may be TRBD1 (6 bases). Germline lookup yields CDR1 SGHDT and CDR2 YYEEEE. This CDR3 spans 13 amino acids. The DNA read from the CDR3 is TGTGCCAGCAGCTCCACAGGGCCAGATACC. Translating it yields CASSSTGPDT. The CDR3, in full, reads CASSSTGPDTQYF.

With regard to this clone: The CDR3 end is not reached by the read, which stops 3 residues before it; the germline J gene fills it in. The rearrangement joins TRBV5-6 to TRBJ1-1; D uncertain. The CDR3 totals 14 residues. V lost 0 bases to trimming and J lost 5 bases, with 11 bases between them. The V gene's germline CDR1 is SGHDT and CDR2 YYEEEE. The CDR3 reads CASSLDGRGTEAFF. CDR3 bases read: TGTGCCAGCAGCTTGGACGGAAGAGGGACTGAA.

As for this clone: Read coverage stops 3 residues before the CDR3 terminus; the germline J gene supplies the remainder. The chain uses TRBV20-1 and TRBJ1-4; 9 nucleotides line up with TRBD1. The V gene's germline CDR1 is DFQATT and CDR2 SNEGSKA (reference sequence). CDR3 size: 16 residues. The CDR3 bases that were read are TGCAGTGCCAGGGGACAGGGCCTACCTTATAATTCACCA. Protein: CSARGQGLPYNSP. The entire CDR3 protein is CSARGQGLPYNSPLFF.

Details on this clone: The CDR3 goes on 3 residues after the read ends, and that part is filled in from the germline J gene. The chain carries TRBV19 and TRBJ1-2; no definite D call. Deletions cut 9 bases from V and 1 base from J, with 18 bases between. Germline CDR1 LNHDA, CDR2 SQIVND (reference sequence). The CDR3 covers 15 residues. The sequenced part of the CDR3 DNA is TGTGCCAGGAGCGCTCTACCCCCGGATAACTATGGC. It specifies CARSALPPDNYG. The whole CDR3 reads CARSALPPDNYGYTF.

A word on this clone: The read halts 3 residues ahead of the CDR3 end, with the missing end drawn from the germline J gene. The chain has TRBV19 and TRBJ1-1; D may be TRBD1 (6 bases). Trimming removed 0 bases from V and 4 bases from J, with 9 bases in between. This CDR3 spans 14 amino acids. In germline, CDR1 is LNHDA, CDR2 SQIVND (reference sequence). The CDR3 loop is CASSIDQGGTEAFF. The sequenced CDR3 bases are TGTGCCAGTAGTATAGATCAAGGGGGCACTGAA. Complete variable domain (other parts from reference TRBV19 and TRBJ1-1): DGGITQSPKYLFRKEGQNVTLSCEQNLNHDAMYWYRQDPGQGLRLIYYSQIVNDFQKGDIAEGYSVSREKKESFPLTVTSAQKNPTAFYLCASSIDQGGTEAFFGQGTRLTVV.

This clone is deemed medium-sized (0.01 to 0.1%) by its frequency. The sequenced fragment ends 3 residues before the CDR3 boundary, so the rest is inferred from the germline J gene. The V gene is TRBV14, the J gene TRBJ1-2; no reliable D call. Per the germline V gene, CDR1 is SGHDN and CDR2 is FVKESK. The CDR3 loop spans 12 amino acids. The DNA read from the CDR3 is TGTGCCAGCAGCCAAGATCGGTACGAC. This translates into CASSQDRYD. The entire CDR3 sequence reads CASSQDRYDYTF.

Comments on this clone: The DNA ends 3 residues before the CDR3 does, and the rest of the CDR3 is filled in from the germline J gene. The chain recombines TRBV7-8 with TRBJ2-5; 7 nucleotides line up with TRBD2. Germline V gene data show CDR1 as SGHVS and CDR2 as FQNEAQ. The CDR3 spans 15 residues. J lost 1 base, V lost 1 base, and 3 bases had no gene match. CDR3 loop: CASSLGASGQETQYF. The covered CDR3 bases are TGTGCCAGCAGCTTAGGTGCTAGCGGCCAAGAGACC.

Notes on this clone: From the germline J gene comes the end of the CDR3, since the read stops 3 residues before it. J is TRBJ2-1 and V is TRBV7-2; 7 bases agree with TRBD1. The J segment lost 2 bases and the V segment lost 4 bases, leaving 5 bases of the junction unmatched. The CDR3 covers 15 residues. Germline CDR1 reads SGHTA; CDR2 reads FQGNSA. Partial CDR3 DNA: TGTGCCAGCAGCTCCCTAGGGGGCACCTACAATGAG. This translates into CASSSLGGTYNE. The whole CDR3 region reads CASSSLGGTYNEQFF.

Regarding this clone: The read ends 3 residues shy of where the CDR3 ends; the end is completed using the germline J gene. The chain has TRBV19 and TRBJ2-4; D might be TRBD1 (6 bases). Germline V gene data show CDR1 as LNHDA and CDR2 as SQIVND (reference sequence). This CDR3 has 15 amino acids. The CDR3 reads CASTPTAQGHYGQYF. The DNA read from the CDR3 is TGTGCCAGTACTCCAACCGCACAGGGACACTATGGT.

To note about this clone: The CDR3 extends 3 residues past the end of the read, so its final part is completed from the germline J gene. The rearrangement uses TRBV7-7 and TRBJ2-1; maybe TRBD1 (6 bases). The germline V gene has CDR1 SSHAT and CDR2 FNYEAQ (reference sequence). CDR3 length equals 14 residues. Trimming took off 5 bases at V and 0 bases at J, with 8 bases between the two ends. CDR3 DNA (partial): TGTGCCAGCAGCAGGGGGAGCTCCTACAATGAG. Residues: CASSRGSSYNE. The entire CDR3 protein reads CASSRGSSYNEQFF.

To note about this clone: The CDR3 end is not reached by the read, which stops 3 residues before it; the germline J gene fills it in. This rearrangement joins TRBV5-1 to TRBJ2-5, with 8 bases identical to TRBD2. The CDR3 extends over 15 amino acids. Germline CDR1 and CDR2: SGHRS and YFSETQ. The junction had 6 bases not matched to a gene; V was cut back by 0 bases and J by 5 bases. Here the CDR3 reads CASSLGLARTETQYF. Partial CDR3 DNA: TGCGCCAGCAGCTTGGGACTAGCGAGGACGGAGACC.